This T cell receptor beta chain is drawn from a study of T cell repertoires in aging, cancer and after chemotherapy. At the level of the study: The full dataset contained millions of TCR reads. Study-level results: Rebound thymic output was suggested by rising median generation probability during chemotherapy in each cancer cohort. These repertoire data do not allow conclusions about immunological memory after chemotherapy.

TCR beta rearrangements were amplified from peripheral blood genomic DNA. Rearranged V-D-J TRB sequences were amplified with a mixed TRB-A/B primer pool. Via MiXCR, TCRdb re-called the multiplex PCR reads, giving one row per CDR3 protein. The sample lists around 680 distinct CDR3 sequences; 25% to 40% were seen once. This clonotype is medium-sized. Its antigen is still unknown. The CDR3 extends over 14 amino acids. V shed 6 bases and J 3 bases; nucleotides not matched to a gene: 2. The germline V gene has CDR1 LNHDA and CDR2 SQIVND (reference sequence). Sequenced: blood. The TCR comes from a human donor with a blood cancer. V usage is TRBV19 and J usage is TRBJ2-6; 7 nucleotides line up with TRBD1. DNA of the CDR3: TGTGCCAGTAGAACAGGGGTTGGGGCCAACGTCCTGACTTTC. It yields the protein CASRTGVGANVLTF.